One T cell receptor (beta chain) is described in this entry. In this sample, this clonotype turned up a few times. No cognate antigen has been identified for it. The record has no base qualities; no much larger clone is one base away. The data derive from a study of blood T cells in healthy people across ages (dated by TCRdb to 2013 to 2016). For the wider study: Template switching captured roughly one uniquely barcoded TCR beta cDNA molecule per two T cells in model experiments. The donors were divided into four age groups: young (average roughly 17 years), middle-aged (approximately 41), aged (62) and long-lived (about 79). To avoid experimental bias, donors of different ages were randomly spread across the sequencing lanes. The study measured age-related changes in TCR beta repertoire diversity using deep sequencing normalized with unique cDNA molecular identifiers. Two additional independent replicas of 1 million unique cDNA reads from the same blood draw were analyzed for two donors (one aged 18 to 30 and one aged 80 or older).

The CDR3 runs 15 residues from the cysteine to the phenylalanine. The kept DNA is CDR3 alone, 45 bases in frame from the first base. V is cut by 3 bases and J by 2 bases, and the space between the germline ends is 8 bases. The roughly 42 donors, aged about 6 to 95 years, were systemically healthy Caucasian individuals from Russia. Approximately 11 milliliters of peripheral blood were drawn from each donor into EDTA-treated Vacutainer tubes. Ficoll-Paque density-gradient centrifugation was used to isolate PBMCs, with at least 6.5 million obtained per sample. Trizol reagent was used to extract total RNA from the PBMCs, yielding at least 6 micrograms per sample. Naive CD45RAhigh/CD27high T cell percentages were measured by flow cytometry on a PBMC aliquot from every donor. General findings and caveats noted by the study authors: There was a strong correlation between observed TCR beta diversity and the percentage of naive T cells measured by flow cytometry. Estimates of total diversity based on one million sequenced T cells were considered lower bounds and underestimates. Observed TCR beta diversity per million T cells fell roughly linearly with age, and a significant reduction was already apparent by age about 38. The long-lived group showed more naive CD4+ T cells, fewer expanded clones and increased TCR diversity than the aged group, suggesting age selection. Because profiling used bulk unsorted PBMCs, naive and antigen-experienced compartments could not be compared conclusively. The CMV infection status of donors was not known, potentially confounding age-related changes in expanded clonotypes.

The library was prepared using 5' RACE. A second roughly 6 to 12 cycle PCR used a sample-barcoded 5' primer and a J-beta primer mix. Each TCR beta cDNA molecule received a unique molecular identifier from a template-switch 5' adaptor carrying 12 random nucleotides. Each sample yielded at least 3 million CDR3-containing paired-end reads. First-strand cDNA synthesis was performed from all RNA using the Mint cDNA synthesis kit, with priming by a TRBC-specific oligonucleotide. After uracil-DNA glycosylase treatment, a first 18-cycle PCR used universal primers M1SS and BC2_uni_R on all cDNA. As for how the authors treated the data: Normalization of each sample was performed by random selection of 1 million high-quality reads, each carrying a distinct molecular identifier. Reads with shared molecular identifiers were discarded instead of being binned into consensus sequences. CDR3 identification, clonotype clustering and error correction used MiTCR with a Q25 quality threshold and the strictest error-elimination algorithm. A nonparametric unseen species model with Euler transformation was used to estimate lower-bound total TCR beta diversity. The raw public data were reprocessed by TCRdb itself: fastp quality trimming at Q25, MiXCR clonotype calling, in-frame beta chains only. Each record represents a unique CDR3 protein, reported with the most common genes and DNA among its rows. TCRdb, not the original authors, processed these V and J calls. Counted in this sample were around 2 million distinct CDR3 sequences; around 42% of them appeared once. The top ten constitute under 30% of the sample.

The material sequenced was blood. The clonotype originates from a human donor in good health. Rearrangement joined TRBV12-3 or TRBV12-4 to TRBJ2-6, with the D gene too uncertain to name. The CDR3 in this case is CASSFRHTGANVLTF. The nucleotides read TGTGCCAGCAGTTTTCGGCATACTGGGGCCAACGTCCTGACTTTC.